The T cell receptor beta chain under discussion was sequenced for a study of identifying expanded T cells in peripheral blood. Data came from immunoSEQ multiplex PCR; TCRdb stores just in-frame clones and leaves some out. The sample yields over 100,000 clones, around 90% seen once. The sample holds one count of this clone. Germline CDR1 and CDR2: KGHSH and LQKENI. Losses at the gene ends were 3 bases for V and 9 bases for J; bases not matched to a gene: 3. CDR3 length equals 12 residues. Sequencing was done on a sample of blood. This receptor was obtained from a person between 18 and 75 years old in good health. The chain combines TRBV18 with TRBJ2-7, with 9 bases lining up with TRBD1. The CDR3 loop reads CASSPRTGVQYF. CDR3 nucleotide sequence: TGTGCCAGCTCACCGCGGACAGGGGTGCAGTACTTC.